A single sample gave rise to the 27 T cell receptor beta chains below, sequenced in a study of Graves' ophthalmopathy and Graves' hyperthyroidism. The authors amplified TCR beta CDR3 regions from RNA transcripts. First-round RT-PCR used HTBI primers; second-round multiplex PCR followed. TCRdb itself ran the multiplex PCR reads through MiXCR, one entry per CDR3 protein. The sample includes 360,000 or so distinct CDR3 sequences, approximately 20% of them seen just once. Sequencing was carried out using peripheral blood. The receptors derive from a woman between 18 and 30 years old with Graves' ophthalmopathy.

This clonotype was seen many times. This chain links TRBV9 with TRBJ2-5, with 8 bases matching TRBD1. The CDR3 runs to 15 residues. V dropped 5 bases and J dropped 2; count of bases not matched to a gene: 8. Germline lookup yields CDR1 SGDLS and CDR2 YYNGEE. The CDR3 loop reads CASSEGQGGQETQYF. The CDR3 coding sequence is TGTGCCAGCAGTGAAGGACAGGGAGGACAAGAGACCCAGTACTTC.

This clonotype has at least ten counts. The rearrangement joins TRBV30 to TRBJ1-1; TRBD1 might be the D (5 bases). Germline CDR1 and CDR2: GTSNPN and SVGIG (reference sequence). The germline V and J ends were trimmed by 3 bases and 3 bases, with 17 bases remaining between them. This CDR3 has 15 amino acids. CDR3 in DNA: TGTGCCTGGAGCCCTACGGGGCGCGGGCACACTGAAGCTTTCTTT. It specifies CAWSPTGRGHTEAFF.

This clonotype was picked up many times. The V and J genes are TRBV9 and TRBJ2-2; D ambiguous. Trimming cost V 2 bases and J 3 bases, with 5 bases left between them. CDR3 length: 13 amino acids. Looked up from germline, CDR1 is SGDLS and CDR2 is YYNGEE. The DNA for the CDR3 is TGTGCCAGCAGCGTGTTCGACACCGGGGAGCTGTTTTTT. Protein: CASSVFDTGELFF.

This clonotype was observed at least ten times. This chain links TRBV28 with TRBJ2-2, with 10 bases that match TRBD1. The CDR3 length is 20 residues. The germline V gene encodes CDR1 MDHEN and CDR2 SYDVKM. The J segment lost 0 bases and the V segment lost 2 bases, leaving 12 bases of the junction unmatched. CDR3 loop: CASSLKTGGGRFANTGELFF. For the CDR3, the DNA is TGTGCCAGCAGTTTAAAGACAGGGGGCGGTCGGTTCGCGAACACCGGGGAGCTGTTTTTT.

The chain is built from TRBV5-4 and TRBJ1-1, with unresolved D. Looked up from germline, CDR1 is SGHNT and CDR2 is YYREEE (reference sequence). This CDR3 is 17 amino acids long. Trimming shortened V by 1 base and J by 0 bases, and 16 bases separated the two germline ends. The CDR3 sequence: CASSLRFTGFLNTEAFF. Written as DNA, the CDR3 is TGTGCCAGCAGCTTGAGATTTACCGGGTTCTTGAACACTGAAGCTTTCTTT.

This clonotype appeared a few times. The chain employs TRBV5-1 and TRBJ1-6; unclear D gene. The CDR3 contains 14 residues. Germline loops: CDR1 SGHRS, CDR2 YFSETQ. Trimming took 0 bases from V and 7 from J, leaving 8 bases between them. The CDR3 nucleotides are TGCGCCAGCAGCTTGGTTGCGGAAAATTCACCCCTCCACTTT. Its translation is CASSLVAENSPLHF. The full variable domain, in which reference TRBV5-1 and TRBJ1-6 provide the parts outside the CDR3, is KAGVTQTPRYLIKTRGQQVTLSCSPISGHRSVSWYQQTPGQGLQFLFEYFSETQRNKGNFPGRFSGRQFSNSRSEMNVSTLELGDSALYLCASSLVAENSPLHFGNGTRLTVT.

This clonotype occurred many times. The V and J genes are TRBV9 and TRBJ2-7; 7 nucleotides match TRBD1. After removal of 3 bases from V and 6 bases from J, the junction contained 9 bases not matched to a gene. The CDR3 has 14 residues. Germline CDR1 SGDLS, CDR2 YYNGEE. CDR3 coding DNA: TGTGCCAGCAGCGCTAGACGGACAGGAGGCGAGCAGTACTTC. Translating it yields CASSARRTGGEQYF.

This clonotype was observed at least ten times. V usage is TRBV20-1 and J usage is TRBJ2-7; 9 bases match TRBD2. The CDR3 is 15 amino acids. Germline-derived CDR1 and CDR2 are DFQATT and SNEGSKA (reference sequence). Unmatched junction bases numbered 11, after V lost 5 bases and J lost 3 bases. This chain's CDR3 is CSASRGLARYYEQYF. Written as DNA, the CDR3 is TGCAGTGCTTCCCGCGGACTAGCGAGATACTACGAGCAGTACTTC.

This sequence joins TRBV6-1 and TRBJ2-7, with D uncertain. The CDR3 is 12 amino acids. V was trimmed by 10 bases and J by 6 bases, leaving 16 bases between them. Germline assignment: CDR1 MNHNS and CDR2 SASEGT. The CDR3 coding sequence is TGTGCCAACAGCTGGGGTGAAGTCGAGCAGTACTTC. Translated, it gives CANSWGEVEQYF.

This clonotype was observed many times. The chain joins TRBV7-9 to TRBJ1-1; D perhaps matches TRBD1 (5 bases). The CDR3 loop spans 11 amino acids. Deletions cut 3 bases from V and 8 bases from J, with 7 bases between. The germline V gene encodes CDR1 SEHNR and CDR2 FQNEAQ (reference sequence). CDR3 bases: TGTGCCAGCAGCTTCGGGGGAGAAGCTTTCTTT. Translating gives CASSFGGEAFF.

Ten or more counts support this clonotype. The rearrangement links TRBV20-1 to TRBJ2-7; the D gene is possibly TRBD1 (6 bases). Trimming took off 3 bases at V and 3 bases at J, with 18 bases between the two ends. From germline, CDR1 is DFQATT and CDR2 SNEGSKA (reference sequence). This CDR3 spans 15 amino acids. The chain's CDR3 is CSARPQGSPFYEQYF. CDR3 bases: TGCAGTGCTAGGCCACAGGGATCCCCATTCTACGAGCAGTACTTC.

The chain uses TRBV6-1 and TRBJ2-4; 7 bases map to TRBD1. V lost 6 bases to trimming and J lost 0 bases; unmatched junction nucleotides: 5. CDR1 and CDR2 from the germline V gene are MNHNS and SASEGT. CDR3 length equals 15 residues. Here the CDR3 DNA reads TGTGCCAGCAGACAGGGGCTGAGAGCCAAAAACATTCAGTACTTC. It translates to CASRQGLRAKNIQYF.

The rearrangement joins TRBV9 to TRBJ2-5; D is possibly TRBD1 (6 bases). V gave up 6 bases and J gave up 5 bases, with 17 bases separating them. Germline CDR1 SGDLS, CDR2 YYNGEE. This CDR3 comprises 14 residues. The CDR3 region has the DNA TGTGCCAGCAAACGCGGCTGGGGGCGCGAGACCCAGTACTTC. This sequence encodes CASKRGWGRETQYF.

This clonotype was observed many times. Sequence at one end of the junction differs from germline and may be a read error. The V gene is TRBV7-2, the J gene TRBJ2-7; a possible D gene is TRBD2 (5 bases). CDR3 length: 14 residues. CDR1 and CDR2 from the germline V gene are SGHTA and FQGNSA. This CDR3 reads CASSLASGAYEQYF. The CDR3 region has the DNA TGTGCCAGCAGTTTAGCTTCCGGGGCCTACGAGCAGTACTTC.

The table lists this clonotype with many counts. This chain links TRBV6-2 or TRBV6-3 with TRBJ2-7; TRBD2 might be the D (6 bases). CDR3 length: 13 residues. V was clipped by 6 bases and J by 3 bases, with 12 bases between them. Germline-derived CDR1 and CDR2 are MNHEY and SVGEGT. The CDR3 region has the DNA TGTGCCAGCAGACCGGGACTGTACTACGAGCAGTACTTC. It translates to CASRPGLYYEQYF.

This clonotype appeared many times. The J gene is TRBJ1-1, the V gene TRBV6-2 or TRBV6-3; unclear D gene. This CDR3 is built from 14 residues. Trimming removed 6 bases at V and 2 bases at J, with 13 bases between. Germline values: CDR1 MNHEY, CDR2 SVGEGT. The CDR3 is CASSPHELNTEAFF. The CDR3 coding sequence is TGTGCCAGCAGCCCTCACGAACTTAACACTGAAGCTTTCTTT.

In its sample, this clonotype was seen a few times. The CDR3 DNA reads as TGTGCCAGCAGCTTAGCCTCCGGGACAGAAAATTCACCCCTCCACTTT. This gives the protein CASSLASGTENSPLHF. The rearrangement uses TRBV7-2 and TRBJ1-6, with 7 nucleotides matching TRBD1. V shed 0 bases and J 7 bases; nucleotides not matched to a gene: 6. There are 16 residues in the CDR3. Germline CDR1 is SGHTA and CDR2 is FQGNSA.

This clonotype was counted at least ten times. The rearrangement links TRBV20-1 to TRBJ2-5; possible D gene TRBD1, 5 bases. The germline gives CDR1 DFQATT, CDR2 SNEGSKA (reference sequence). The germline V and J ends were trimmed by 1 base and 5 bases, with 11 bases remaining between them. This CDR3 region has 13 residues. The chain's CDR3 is CSARVQGVETQYF. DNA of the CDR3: TGCAGTGCTAGAGTGCAGGGTGTGGAGACCCAGTACTTC.

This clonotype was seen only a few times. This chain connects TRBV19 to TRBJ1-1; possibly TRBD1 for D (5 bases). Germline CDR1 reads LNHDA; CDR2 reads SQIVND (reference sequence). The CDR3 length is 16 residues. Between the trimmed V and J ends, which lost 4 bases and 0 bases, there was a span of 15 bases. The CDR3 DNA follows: TGTGCCAGTAGTACCTCTCCGGACACCTTGAACACTGAAGCTTTCTTT. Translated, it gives CASSTSPDTLNTEAFF.

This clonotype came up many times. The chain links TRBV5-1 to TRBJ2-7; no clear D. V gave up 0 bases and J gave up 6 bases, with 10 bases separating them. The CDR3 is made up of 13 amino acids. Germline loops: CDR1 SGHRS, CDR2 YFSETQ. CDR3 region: CASSLAAEGEQYF. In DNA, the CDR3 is TGCGCCAGCAGCTTGGCCGCAGAAGGCGAGCAGTACTTC.

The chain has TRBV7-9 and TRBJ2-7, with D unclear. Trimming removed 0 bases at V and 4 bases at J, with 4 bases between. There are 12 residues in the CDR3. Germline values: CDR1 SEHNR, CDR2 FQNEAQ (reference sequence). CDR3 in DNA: TGTGCCAGCAGCTTAGCGAAATACGAGCAGTACTTC. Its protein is CASSLAKYEQYF.

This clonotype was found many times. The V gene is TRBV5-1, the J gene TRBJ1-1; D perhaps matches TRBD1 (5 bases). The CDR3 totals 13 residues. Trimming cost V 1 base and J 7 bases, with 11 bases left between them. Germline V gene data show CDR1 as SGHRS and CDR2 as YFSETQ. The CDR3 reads CASSLTGGIEAFF. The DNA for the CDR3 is TGCGCCAGCAGCTTGACCGGGGGGATTGAAGCTTTCTTT.

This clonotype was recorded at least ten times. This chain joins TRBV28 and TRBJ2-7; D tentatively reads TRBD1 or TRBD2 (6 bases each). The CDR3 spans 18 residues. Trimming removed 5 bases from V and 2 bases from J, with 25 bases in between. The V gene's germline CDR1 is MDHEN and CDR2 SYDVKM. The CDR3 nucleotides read TGTGCCAGCAGTCCGAGTTCATTGGCAAGGGGGGCCACCTACGAGCAGTACTTC. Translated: CASSPSSLARGATYEQYF.

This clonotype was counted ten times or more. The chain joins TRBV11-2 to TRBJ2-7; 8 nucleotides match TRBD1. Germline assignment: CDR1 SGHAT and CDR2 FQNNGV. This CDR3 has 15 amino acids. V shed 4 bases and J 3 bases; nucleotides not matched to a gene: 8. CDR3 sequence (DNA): TGTGCCAGCAGCTCCTTATTGGGACAGGTCTACGAGCAGTACTTC. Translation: CASSSLLGQVYEQYF.

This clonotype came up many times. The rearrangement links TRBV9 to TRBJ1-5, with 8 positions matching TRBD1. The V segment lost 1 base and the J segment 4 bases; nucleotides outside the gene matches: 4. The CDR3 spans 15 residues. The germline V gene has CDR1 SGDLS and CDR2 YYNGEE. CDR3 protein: CASSVSDRGNQPQHF. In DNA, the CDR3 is TGTGCCAGCAGCGTAAGCGACAGGGGAAATCAGCCCCAGCATTTT.

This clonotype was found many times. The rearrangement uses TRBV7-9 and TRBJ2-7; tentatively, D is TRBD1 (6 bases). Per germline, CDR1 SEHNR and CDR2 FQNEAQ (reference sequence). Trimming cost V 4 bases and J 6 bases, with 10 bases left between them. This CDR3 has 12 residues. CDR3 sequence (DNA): TGTGCCAGCAGCTGGGGGCGTTCCGAGCAGTACTTC. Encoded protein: CASSWGRSEQYF.

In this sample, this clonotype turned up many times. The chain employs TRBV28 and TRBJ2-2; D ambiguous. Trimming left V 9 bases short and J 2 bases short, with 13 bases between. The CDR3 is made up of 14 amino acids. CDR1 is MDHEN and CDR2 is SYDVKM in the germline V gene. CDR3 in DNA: TGTGCCAGTTACGGGCCTCAAAACACCGGGGAGCTGTTTTTT. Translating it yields CASYGPQNTGELFF.